One and the same sample provided the 2 T cell receptor beta chains below, sequenced in a study of cytomegalovirus exposure and HLA in healthy donors. This PCR relied on a set of 60 Vbeta primers and 13 Jbeta primers. Sequencing used immunoSEQ multiplex PCR; TCRdb keeps in-frame clones, though not all of them. Found here are around 170,000 clones, approximately 84% of them singletons; the top ten hold about 2.4%. Sequencing was performed on PBMCs. These receptor sequences come from a woman in her 50s in good health and CMV-seropositive.

The V and J genes are TRBV6-1 and TRBJ2-7; 9 bases are shared with TRBD1. Germline trimming cut 5 bases from V and 4 bases from J; bases unmatched to any gene: 6. Germline CDR1 and CDR2: MNHNS and SASEGT. The CDR3 runs 14 residues. The CDR3 sequence is CASSWDRARYEQYF. CDR3 nucleotides: TGTGCCAGCAGTTGGGACAGGGCGAGGTACGAGCAGTACTTC.

In this sample, this clone turned up once. V is TRBV7-2 and J is TRBJ2-7, with TRBD2 identical over 7 bases. The germline gives CDR1 SGHTA, CDR2 FQGNSA. This CDR3 is 15 amino acids long. Trimming removed 4 bases from V and 2 bases from J; junction bases left unmatched: 8. In DNA form, the CDR3 reads TGTGCCAGCAGCTCGCCAGCGGGGCGAGCCTACGAGCAGTACTTC. It specifies CASSSPAGRAYEQYF.